Detailed here is one TCR beta chain. The assay used deep level. TCRdb's copy holds only in-frame clones and misses some; the assay was immunoSEQ multiplex PCR. There are about 2.4 million clones in the sample; approximately 93% occur only once, and about 0.34% lies in the top ten. These data are taken from a study of shared clonotypes between healthy human individuals. The origin of this receptor is a man aged 18 to 35 in good health. Some clones in this sample may be carry-over from other donors' samples. Sequencing was done on a sample of naive CD4+ T cells from PBMCs. The subset denotes: CD45RA+ positively selected.

The CDR3 spells CASSLVVAGGAYEQYF. The CDR3 DNA sequence: TGTGCCAGCAGCTTGGTCGTTGCTGGCGGTGCCTACGAGCAGTACTTC. The chain is built from TRBV5-5 and TRBJ2-7, with no clear D. The V gene lost 0 bases and the J gene lost 2 bases, with 15 bases spanning the gap. Germline lookup yields CDR1 SGHKS and CDR2 YYEKEE (reference sequence). The CDR3 loop spans 16 amino acids.